This TCR beta chain originates from a study of T cells after yellow fever vaccination. Study-wide findings and caveats: The study noted that FACS-sorted repertoires could contain abundant clonotypes contaminating from the bulk population. Faster peaking, at day 5 versus 15, marked a secondary response that was weaker.

V lost 4 bases and J lost 8; bases outside the gene matches: 2. CDR3 size: 12 residues. Germline CDR1 is SQVTM and CDR2 is ANQGSEA. For this clonotype: Its antigen is undetermined.

5'RACE template switching generated TCR cDNA, adding a universal primer site and UMIs. TCRdb recomputed calls from the 5' RACE reads with MiXCR, one row per CDR3 protein. The sample records a few hundred thousand distinct CDR3 sequences, about 6.9% being singletons. The sequence was collected from a man aged 18 to 35 who received the YFV17D yellow fever vaccine. The rearrangement links TRBV29-1 to TRBJ1-4, with 9 bases aligning to TRBD1. The sequencing here drew on PBMCs, taken more than 40 days after the first yellow fever vaccination. The chain's CDR3 is CSVGGTGEKLFF. Written as DNA, the CDR3 is TGCAGCGTTGGGGGGACAGGGGAAAAACTGTTTTTT.